The 30 T cell receptor beta chains below were found in one sample sequenced in a study of regulatory T cells in long-lasting Graves disease (dated by TCRdb to about 2021). The protocol used for the library was multiplex PCR. Sequenced on an Illumina HiSeq 4000. To build TCR beta libraries, CDR3 regions were amplified by Arm-PCR using iRepertoire HTBI primers. Clones were called with MiXCR by TCRdb after fastp trimmed the public reads at Q25, and only in-frame beta chains were retained. Identical CDR3 proteins give one entry, which carries the most common genes and DNA. The sample has 320,000 or so distinct CDR3 sequences on record, more than 15% of them singletons. The top ten hold less than 40% of the sample. What this sample's time point label stands for: newly diagnosed GD, antithyroid drugs for less than 3 months. For both TCR sequencing and RNA sequencing, RNA was extracted from PBMCs in TRIzol.

The material sequenced was peripheral blood mononuclear cells (PBMCs), taken at new diagnosis, from a patient treated with antithyroid drugs. The receptors here all came from a female donor with Graves disease.

A note on this clonotype: A far more abundant clone sits one base away, making this likely a read error. The CDR3 region is CASSLEAGGPLQCEQYF. The CDR3 DNA follows: TGTGCCAGCAGTTTAGAGGCGGGAGGGCCCCTACAGTGTGAGCAGTACTTC. This chain joins TRBV12-3 or TRBV12-4 and TRBJ2-5, with 9 bases matching TRBD2. The CDR3 is made up of 17 amino acids. V lost 1 base to trimming and J lost 11 bases; unmatched junction nucleotides: 17.

This clonotype was recorded a few times. A much larger clone sits a single nucleotide away, making a read error possible. The V call is TRBV11-3, the J call TRBJ2-7; maybe TRBD1 (5 bases). Trimming took 6 bases from V and 2 from J, leaving 14 bases between them. This CDR3 contains 14 residues. Germline values: CDR1 SGHNT, CDR2 YENEEA. This CDR3 reads CASSQGGVAYEQYF. CDR3 nucleotide sequence: TGTGCCAGCAGTCAGGGCGGAGTCGCCTACGAGCAGTACTTC.

This clonotype showed up many times. The chain links TRBV15 to TRBJ2-1, with 8 nucleotides matching TRBD2. CDR3 length equals 16 residues. Germline V CDR1 and CDR2: LNHNV, YYDKDF (reference sequence). V lost 3 bases to trimming and J lost 1 base; unmatched junction nucleotides: 5. The CDR3 sequence: CATSRPGLESYNEQFF. The CDR3 nucleotides read TGTGCCACCAGCAGGCCGGGACTAGAATCCTACAATGAGCAGTTCTTC.

CDR3 nucleotide sequence: TGCGCCAGCAGCCAAGAAGCCTATAACTATGGCTACACCTTC. The encoded protein is CASSQEAYNYGYTF. The chain recombines TRBV4-1 with TRBJ1-2; D not certain. The CDR3 contains 14 residues. CDR1 and CDR2 from the germline V gene are MGHRA and YSYEKL. V shed 0 bases and J shed 1 base, with 6 bases lying between them.

This clonotype was counted at least ten times. The chain recombines TRBV5-5 with TRBJ2-3; D may be TRBD1 (6 bases). Germline CDR1 SGHKS, CDR2 YYEKEE (reference sequence). V was clipped by 0 bases and J by 4 bases, with 21 bases between them. This CDR3 contains 18 residues. The CDR3 region has the DNA TGTGCCAGCAGCTTGGCGGCCTTACAGGGAGTCGTGGCAGATACGCAGTATTTT. Protein: CASSLAALQGVVADTQYF. The whole variable domain, filled in from reference TRBV5-5 and TRBJ2-3, reads DAGVTQSPTHLIKTRGQQVTLRCSPISGHKSVSWYQQVLGQGPQFIFQYYEKEERGRGNFPDRFSARQFPNYSSELNVNALLLGDSALYLCASSLAALQGVVADTQYFGPGTRLTVL.

This clonotype was seen just once. A much larger clone differs by one base, so this may be a read error. The J gene is TRBJ1-5, the V gene TRBV15; no clear D gene. The CDR3 runs to 17 residues. The germline V gene encodes CDR1 LNHNV and CDR2 YYDKDF (reference sequence). The CDR3 DNA follows: TGTGCCACCAGCGGAGATTTGTCAACCGCGTTCAATCAGCCCCAGCATTTT. Encoded protein: CATSGDLSTAFNQPQHF.

The chain employs TRBV19 and TRBJ2-3; tentatively, D is TRBD2 (6 bases). CDR1 LNHDA and CDR2 SQIVND come from the germline V gene (reference sequence). The germline V and J ends were trimmed by 7 bases and 1 base, with 15 bases remaining between them. CDR3 length: 15 amino acids. CDR3 coding DNA: TGTGCCAGTATGCCGGCGGGGACCCGCACAGATACGCAGTATTTT. Translated: CASMPAGTRTDTQYF.

This CDR3 is CASSYSSSGPEAFF. CDR3 nucleotide sequence: TGTGCCAGCAGTTACTCGAGCTCGGGGCCTGAAGCTTTCTTT. The chain uses TRBV6-5 and TRBJ1-1, with D possibly matching TRBD1 (5 bases). Trimming cost V 0 bases and J 6 bases, with 11 bases left between them. This CDR3 has 14 residues. The germline gives CDR1 MNHEY, CDR2 SVGAGI.

This clonotype was seen repeatedly, ten times or more. The chain couples TRBV20-1 to TRBJ2-5; TRBD2 matches at 7 bases. CDR3 length: 14 residues. Germline V gene data show CDR1 as DFQATT and CDR2 as SNEGSKA (reference sequence). The trim removed 6 bases at V and 1 base at J, leaving 8 bases unmatched. The CDR3 nucleotides are TGCAGTGCCATCAAACCTAGCGGCCAAGAGACCCAGTACTTC. Protein product: CSAIKPSGQETQYF.

This clonotype was recorded many times. The chain carries TRBV12-3 or TRBV12-4 and TRBJ1-1; D possibly corresponds to TRBD1 (6 bases). This CDR3 is 15 amino acids long. Deletions cut 4 bases from V and 0 bases from J, with 12 bases between. CDR3 DNA: TGTGCCAGCAGTTCCCCAGACAGGATGAACACTGAAGCTTTCTTT. It encodes CASSSPDRMNTEAFF.

This clonotype was observed at least ten times. The chain couples TRBV3-1 to TRBJ1-2, with D possibly matching TRBD1 (6 bases). Between the trimmed V and J ends, which lost 3 bases and 7 bases, there was a span of 12 bases. CDR3 length: 13 residues. Germline assignment: CDR1 LGHDT and CDR2 YNNKEL (reference sequence). The CDR3 DNA reads as TGTGCCAGCAGCCATACCCACAGGGCTGGCTACACCTTC. Translation: CASSHTHRAGYTF.

This clonotype was observed at least ten times. This rearrangement joins TRBV6-2 or TRBV6-3 to TRBJ2-7; 14 bases agree with TRBD2. The ends lost 5 bases at V and 3 bases at J; junction bases unmatched: 6. The CDR3 has 16 residues. CDR1 and CDR2 (germline): MNHEY, SVGEGT. CDR3 in amino acids: CASSPPGTSGSYEQYF. DNA for the CDR3: TGTGCCAGCAGTCCTCCCGGGACTAGCGGGAGCTACGAGCAGTACTTC.

This clonotype was found many times. This sequence joins TRBV11-2 and TRBJ2-7; TRBD2 aligns across 12 bases. The CDR3 is made up of 15 amino acids. V was clipped by 5 bases and J by 6 bases; unmatched bases: 8. Germline V gives CDR1 SGHAT, CDR2 FQNNGV. The CDR3 DNA follows: TGTGCCAGCAGCGGGACTAGCGGGCAACGGGTCGAGCAGTACTTC. Translating it yields CASSGTSGQRVEQYF.

A word on this clonotype: This may stem from a read error, because a much larger clone lies one nucleotide away. This chain uses TRBV27 with TRBJ2-1; possible D gene TRBD1, 6 bases. Germline CDR1 reads MNHEY; CDR2 reads SMNVEV (reference sequence). The CDR3 has 15 residues. V lost 5 bases to trimming and J lost 9 bases, with 20 bases between them. CDR3 protein: CASSESGAGVTEQFF. CDR3 sequence (DNA): TGTGCCAGCAGTGAATCCGGGGCAGGGGTCACTGAGCAGTTCTTC.

Many counts were recorded for this clonotype. V is TRBV2 and J is TRBJ2-1; D may be TRBD1 or TRBD2 (6 bases each). The germline V gene has CDR1 SNHLY and CDR2 FYNNEI. This CDR3 contains 15 residues. The V and J ends lost 5 bases and 5 bases respectively, with 16 bases between them. CDR3 in amino acids: CASSHRASADNEQFF. The CDR3 region has the DNA TGTGCCAGCAGTCACAGGGCTAGCGCCGACAATGAGCAGTTCTTC.

The chain carries TRBV6-2 or TRBV6-3 and TRBJ2-7; D unclear. Per the germline V gene, CDR1 is MNHEY and CDR2 is SVGEGT. The CDR3 contains 12 residues. V was cut by 4 bases and J by 8 bases, with 12 bases left in between. In DNA, the CDR3 is TGTGCCAGCAGTTTTGACCGCGTCCAGCAGTACTTC. It codes for CASSFDRVQQYF.

This clonotype came up many times. V and J are TRBV28 and TRBJ2-1; 9 bases line up with TRBD1. Germline V lookup: CDR1 MDHEN, CDR2 SYDVKM. There are 14 residues in the CDR3. V lost 8 bases to trimming and J lost 8 bases; unmatched junction nucleotides: 10. The chain's CDR3 is CASQSGQGRDEQFF. The CDR3 DNA sequence: TGTGCCAGCCAGTCGGGACAGGGTAGAGATGAGCAGTTCTTC.

The chain combines TRBV25-1 with TRBJ2-7, with 8 bases aligning to TRBD1. V lost 3 bases to trimming and J lost 0 bases; unmatched junction nucleotides: 7. Per the germline V gene, CDR1 is MGHDK and CDR2 is SYGVNS. The CDR3 has 16 residues. CDR3 sequence reads: CASSDARGPDSYEQYF. CDR3 nucleotide sequence: TGTGCCAGCAGTGATGCCAGGGGGCCGGACTCCTACGAGCAGTACTTC.

This clonotype was found many times. The chain joins TRBV28 to TRBJ2-1; TRBD2 aligns across 16 bases. The CDR3 spans 16 residues. Germline values: CDR1 MDHEN, CDR2 SYDVKM. Trimming took 5 bases from V and 8 from J; bases not matched to a gene: 6. The CDR3, as DNA: TGTGCCAGCAGTGCCGGGACTAGCGGGAGGGCCCATGAGCAGTTCTTC. It codes for CASSAGTSGRAHEQFF. Using reference TRBV28 and TRBJ2-1 for the parts outside the CDR3, the full variable domain is DVKVTQSSRYLVKRTGEKVFLECVQDMDHENMFWYRQDPGLGLRLIYFSYDVKMKEKGDIPEGYSVSREKKERFSLILESASTNQTSMYLCASSAGTSGRAHEQFFGPGTRLTVL.

This chain connects TRBV19 to TRBJ2-7, with 7 bases lining up with TRBD2. Trimming took 4 bases from V and 1 from J; bases not matched to a gene: 10. The V gene's germline CDR1 is LNHDA and CDR2 SQIVND (reference sequence). This CDR3 comprises 16 residues. In nucleotides, the CDR3 is TGTGCCAGTAGTAGAGACGGTAGCGGGCCATCCTACGAGCAGTACTTC. Amino acids: CASSRDGSGPSYEQYF.

The table lists this clonotype with a few counts. The V and J genes are TRBV20-1 and TRBJ1-5; D is undetermined. This CDR3 spans 16 amino acids. V was trimmed by 5 bases and J by 3 bases, leaving 20 bases between them. Germline lookup yields CDR1 DFQATT and CDR2 SNEGSKA (reference sequence). CDR3 sequence (DNA): TGCAGTGCTCCCCCCACCTTAGGGCAGGTCAATCAGCCCCAGCATTTT. Its translation: CSAPPTLGQVNQPQHF.

The J gene is TRBJ1-4, the V gene TRBV9; D not certain. The CDR3 has 16 residues. Trimming cost V 0 bases and J 0 bases, with 9 bases left between them. CDR1 and CDR2 (germline): SGDLS, YYNGEE. The CDR3 coding sequence is TGTGCCAGCAGCGTAGGAGGCAGCTCAACTAATGAAAAACTGTTTTTT. Encoded protein: CASSVGGSSTNEKLFF.

This clonotype was observed many times. The genes are TRBV9 and TRBJ2-1; 8 nucleotides align to TRBD2. Germline loops: CDR1 SGDLS, CDR2 YYNGEE. The junction had 6 bases not matched to a gene; V was cut back by 3 bases and J by 4 bases. The CDR3 spans 15 residues. The CDR3 region has the DNA TGTGCCAGCAGCGCCTATAGCGGGGATTACAATGAGCAGTTCTTC. Translated: CASSAYSGDYNEQFF.

This clonotype showed up many times. The chain employs TRBV4-2 and TRBJ2-7; D tentatively reads TRBD1 or TRBD2 (5 bases each). This CDR3 has 16 amino acids. Germline V gene lookup returns CDR1 LGHNA and CDR2 YNFKEQ. V was shortened by 5 bases and J by 1 base, with 18 bases between the two germline ends. DNA of the CDR3: TGTGCCAGCAGCGAAAAATGGGGCCGGGATTCCTACGAGCAGTACTTC. This codes for CASSEKWGRDSYEQYF.

This clonotype was seen many times. The rearrangement joins TRBV4-1 to TRBJ1-6; D gene ambiguous. The CDR3 has 16 residues. The germline V gene encodes CDR1 MGHRA and CDR2 YSYEKL. Trimming left V 3 bases short and J 9 bases short, with 18 bases between. In DNA form, the CDR3 reads TGCGCCAGCAGCCATTCCGTTGGCGGGTGGAGTTCACCCCTCCACTTT. Translation gives CASSHSVGGWSSPLHF.

This clonotype was detected ten times or more. The rearrangement uses TRBV29-1 and TRBJ2-7; D gene uncertain. Trimming cost V 5 bases and J 2 bases, with 13 bases left between them. This CDR3 has 13 residues. Germline V CDR1 and CDR2: SQVTM, ANQGSEA. CDR3 residues: CSVRPPPTYEQYF. Written as DNA, the CDR3 is TGCAGCGTTCGTCCCCCCCCTACCTACGAGCAGTACTTC.

As for this clonotype: This clone may be a read error of a much larger clone one base away. The gene calls are TRBV6-5 and TRBJ1-1; D ambiguous. There are 13 residues in the CDR3. Per germline, CDR1 MNHEY and CDR2 SVGAGI. Between the trimmed V and J ends, which lost 4 bases and 10 bases, there was a span of 16 bases. The CDR3 here is CASSCSGGIGAFF. The DNA for the CDR3 is TGTGCCAGCAGTTGCTCGGGAGGAATTGGAGCTTTCTTT.

The V and J genes are TRBV19 and TRBJ2-3; D remains unclear. CDR3 length: 13 residues. CDR1 is LNHDA and CDR2 is SQIVND in the germline V gene (reference sequence). Deletions cut 4 bases from V and 1 base from J, with 6 bases between. This CDR3 reads CASSTRGTDTQYF. The CDR3, as DNA: TGTGCCAGTAGTACCAGAGGCACAGATACGCAGTATTTT. Filled out from reference TRBV19 and TRBJ2-3, the complete variable domain reads DGGITQSPKYLFRKEGQNVTLSCEQNLNHDAMYWYRQDPGQGLRLIYYSQIVNDFQKGDIAEGYSVSREKKESFPLTVTSAQKNPTAFYLCASSTRGTDTQYFGPGTRLTVL.

This clonotype was counted many times. The chain recombines TRBV5-1 with TRBJ2-2; TRBD2 aligns across 15 bases. The CDR3 runs 17 residues. CDR1 and CDR2 (germline): SGHRS, YFSETQ. The trim removed 5 bases at V and 4 bases at J, leaving 6 bases unmatched. In DNA, the CDR3 is TGCGCCAGCAGTCCGGGACTAGCGGGAGGTATCACCGGGGAGCTGTTTTTT. Encoded protein: CASSPGLAGGITGELFF.

This clonotype showed up many times. V usage is TRBV27 and J usage is TRBJ2-2; D call uncertain. The CDR3 spans 13 residues. Trimming removed 5 bases from V and 5 bases from J, with 9 bases in between. CDR1 MNHEY and CDR2 SMNVEV come from the germline V gene (reference sequence). The CDR3 loop is CASSPVRTGELFF. DNA of the CDR3: TGTGCCAGCAGTCCCGTCCGGACCGGGGAGCTGTTTTTT.